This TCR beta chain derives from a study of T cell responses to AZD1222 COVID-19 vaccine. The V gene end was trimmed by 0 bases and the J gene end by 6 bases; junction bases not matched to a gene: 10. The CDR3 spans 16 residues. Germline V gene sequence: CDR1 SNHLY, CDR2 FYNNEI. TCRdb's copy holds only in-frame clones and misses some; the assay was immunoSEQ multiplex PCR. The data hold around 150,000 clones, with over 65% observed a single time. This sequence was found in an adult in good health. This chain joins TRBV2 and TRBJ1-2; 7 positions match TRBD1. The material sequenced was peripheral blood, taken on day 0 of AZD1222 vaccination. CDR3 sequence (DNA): TGTGCCAGCAGTGAAGCGCTAAGGGGGCCCGGGGATGGCTACACCTTC. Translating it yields CASSEALRGPGDGYTF.